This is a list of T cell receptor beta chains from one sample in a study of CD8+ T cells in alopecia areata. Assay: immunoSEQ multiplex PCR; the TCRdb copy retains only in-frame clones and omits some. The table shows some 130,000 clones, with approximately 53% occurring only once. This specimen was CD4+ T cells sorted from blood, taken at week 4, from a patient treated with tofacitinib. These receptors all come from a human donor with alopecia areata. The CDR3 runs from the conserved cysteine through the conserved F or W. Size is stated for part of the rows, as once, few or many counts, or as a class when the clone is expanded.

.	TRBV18	CASSQDREQPQHF
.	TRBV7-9	CASSLGTSGSYEQYF
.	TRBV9	CASSAGQPNTEAFF
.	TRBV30	CAWSGRRTTKNIQYF
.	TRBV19	CASNSGQWDGYTF
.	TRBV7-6	CASSPLAGGDFNEQFF
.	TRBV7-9	CASSLTSGREEQYF
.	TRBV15	CATSTRLAEHEQFF
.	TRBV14	CASRERGSFPGNEQFF
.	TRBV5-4	CASSFRASSSGANVLTF
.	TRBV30	CAWTSAVRNTEAFF
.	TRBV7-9	CASSPSGRRYNEQFF
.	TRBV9	CASSVGPTFEKLFF
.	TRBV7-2	CASSLGAGTGELFF
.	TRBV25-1	CASSEGGGSTDTQYF
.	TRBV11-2	CASSTNTGNTGELFF
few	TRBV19	CASRAGGSSYNEQFF
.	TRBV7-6	CASSLDRVDEAFF
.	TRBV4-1	CASSIPPRGQTTGELFF
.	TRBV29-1	CSVAVGGNYGYTF
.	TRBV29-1	CSVGGMTGNTIYF
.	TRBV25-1	CASSEYVGASYEQYF
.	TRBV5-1	CASSLGYEQYF
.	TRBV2	CASRKQGSYGYTF
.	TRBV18	CASSPTEGPNQPQHF
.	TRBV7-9	CASSPGQFYEQYF
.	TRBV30	CAWSGLGVADTEAFF
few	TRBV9	CASSASGGGLSNEQYF
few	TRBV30	CAWGTSGYGYTF
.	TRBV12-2	CASRSRRCSYEQYF
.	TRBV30	CAWRDRAGYTF
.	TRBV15	CATSKKRETEAFF
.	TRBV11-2	CASSFRLAGGDTQYF
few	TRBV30	CAWSVQERTEQYF
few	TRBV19	CASGQYGRGGDTEAFF
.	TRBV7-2	CASSLPVGNQPQHF
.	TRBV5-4	CASSSNYRGRDGELFF
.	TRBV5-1	CASSDGTGPYGYTF
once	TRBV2	CASNRDSSSYEQYF
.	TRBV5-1	CASSQNQGSETQYF
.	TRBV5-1	CASSLGADEAFF
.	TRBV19	CASSIRRDNQPQHF